A selection of T cell receptor beta chains follows, all from one sample in a study of radiotherapy plus CTLA-4 blockade in lung cancer. Profiled with immunoSEQ multiplex PCR; TCRdb holds only in-frame clones, not every one. The data hold some 120,000 clones, with roughly 77% observed a single time. The sequencing used peripheral blood, collected from a patient treated with radiotherapy plus ipilimumab. The receptors were sampled from a human donor with non-small cell lung cancer that progressed on radiotherapy plus ipilimumab. Some clones in this sample may be carry-over from other donors' samples. Each CDR3 is given with its conserved first and last residue. The order of the fields is D gene, clone size, J gene, V gene, CDR3 DNA, CDR3 protein. The D gene is left open where the match is weak. Only some rows state a clone size, as once, few, many or a class for expanded clones.

d_gene: -
abundance: -
j_gene: TRBJ2-5
v_gene: TRBV6-5
CDR3nt: TGTGCCAGCAGTAGGTTGGTTCCTAAAGAGCAGTACTTC
CDR3aa: CASSRLVPKEQYF

d_gene: TRBD2
abundance: few
j_gene: TRBJ2-7
v_gene: TRBV18
CDR3nt: TGTGCCAGCTCACCTTGGGGGGGCTACGAGCAGTACTTC
CDR3aa: CASSPWGGYEQYF

d_gene: -
abundance: -
j_gene: TRBJ2-1
v_gene: TRBV4-2
CDR3nt: TGTGCCAGCAGCCAAGTCCAGGAAGACTACAATGAGCAGTTCTTC
CDR3aa: CASSQVQEDYNEQFF

d_gene: TRBD1
abundance: -
j_gene: TRBJ1-5
v_gene: TRBV7-2
CDR3nt: TGTGCCAGCAGCTTAGGATTGGGACAGGGGATGGGGCAGCCCCAGCATTTT
CDR3aa: CASSLGLGQGMGQPQHF

d_gene: -
abundance: -
j_gene: TRBJ1-2
v_gene: TRBV28
CDR3nt: TGTGCCAGCAGTTCCCTGAACTATGGCTACACCTTC
CDR3aa: CASSSLNYGYTF

d_gene: -
abundance: -
j_gene: TRBJ1-2
v_gene: TRBV10-3
CDR3nt: TGTGCCACATTAAAAAATGGCTTTAACTATGGCTACACCTTC
CDR3aa: CATLKNGFNYGYTF

d_gene: -
abundance: few
j_gene: TRBJ2-1
v_gene: TRBV7-8
CDR3nt: TGTGCCAGCACCCCGAATCCTTGGACAGCGGCAGAGAATGAGCAGTTCTTC
CDR3aa: CASTPNPWTAAENEQFF

d_gene: -
abundance: -
j_gene: TRBJ1-1
v_gene: TRBV9
CDR3nt: TGTGCCAGCAGCGTCTCACTTGTGAACACTGAAGCTTTCTTT
CDR3aa: CASSVSLVNTEAFF

d_gene: -
abundance: -
j_gene: TRBJ2-5
v_gene: TRBV4-3
CDR3nt: TGCGCCAGCAGCGCCACAGTGTTCCAAGAGACCCAGTACTTC
CDR3aa: CASSATVFQETQYF

d_gene: -
abundance: -
j_gene: TRBJ2-4
v_gene: TRBV28
CDR3nt: TGTGCCAGCAGTTTATGGGACTTAGCCAAAAACATTCAGTACTTC
CDR3aa: CASSLWDLAKNIQYF

d_gene: -
abundance: -
j_gene: TRBJ1-1
v_gene: TRBV7-9
CDR3nt: TGTGCCGGCAGCCAACGGTCGGGCAGGGACACTGAAGCTTTCTTT
CDR3aa: CAGSQRSGRDTEAFF

d_gene: -
abundance: -
j_gene: TRBJ2-7
v_gene: TRBV6-6
CDR3nt: TGTGCCACCACGAAACATGGACAAGATTACGAGCAGTACTTC
CDR3aa: CATTKHGQDYEQYF